Listed here are 14 T cell receptor beta chains from one sample, sequenced in a study of T cell clonotyping in hematopoietic cell transplantation (dated by TCRdb to 2020 to 2022). The sample's time point label is to be understood as: recipient sample about 28 days before transplant, after cytoreduction. Library preparation was by the immunoSEQ multiplex PCR assay. TCRdb limited this immuneACCESS table to in-frame rearrangements with V and J called. A share of clones is missing; checked studies link under half to unresolved V genes, and the rest is unexplained. This sample is represented by over 45,000 clones; around 86% of them were singletons. The biggest ten clones account for 5.9% of the sample. Sample: peripheral blood mononuclear cells, taken before stem cell transplant. These receptors came from a man aged 60 to 69 with biphenotypic leukemia. Some clones in this sample may be carry-over from other donors' samples.

The chain joins TRBV7-2 to TRBJ2-5, with TRBD1 matching 7 bases. Germline assignment: CDR1 SGHTA and CDR2 FQGNSA. V gave up 6 bases and J gave up 2 bases; unmatched junction bases: 9. The CDR3 runs 15 residues. The CDR3 sequence: CASSSLGQVQETQYF. CDR3 bases: TGTGCCAGCAGTTCCCTCGGACAGGTACAAGAGACCCAGTACTTC.

This sequence joins TRBV30 and TRBJ1-3; D is ambiguous. The CDR3 is 13 amino acids. Germline V gene sequence: CDR1 GTSNPN, CDR2 SVGIG (reference sequence). V gave up 1 base and J gave up 1 base, with 5 bases separating them. The CDR3 spells CAWSGESGNTIYF. For the CDR3, the DNA is TGTGCCTGGAGTGGCGAATCTGGAAACACCATATATTTT.

As to this clone: The junction departs from the called germline gene at one end, perhaps through a read error. The CDR3 DNA reads as TGTGCCGTCAGGGGCGATCAGCCCCAGCATTTT. It is translated as CAVRGDQPQHF. The chain uses TRBV10-3 and TRBJ1-5, with a possible D match to TRBD1 (6 bases). The CDR3 spans 11 residues. Looked up from germline, CDR1 is ENHRY and CDR2 is SYGVKD.

V is TRBV19 and J is TRBJ2-2, with TRBD1 matching over 7 bases. Trimming at V came to 7 bases and at J to 5 bases, leaving 7 bases not matched to a gene. The CDR3 length is 14 residues. The V gene's germline CDR1 is LNHDA and CDR2 SQIVND (reference sequence). CDR3 in amino acids: CASKSQGETGELFF. As DNA, the CDR3 is TGTGCCAGTAAAAGTCAGGGGGAGACCGGGGAGCTGTTTTTT.

This chain connects TRBV5-6 to TRBJ2-7, with D unclear. Trimming took 1 base from V and 5 from J, leaving 7 bases between them. The CDR3 covers 12 residues. CDR1 is SGHDT and CDR2 is YYEEEE in the germline V gene. The DNA for the CDR3 is TGTGCCAGCAGCTTGTCTGCCCACGAGCAGTACTTC. This gives the protein CASSLSAHEQYF. Complete variable domain (other parts from reference TRBV5-6 and TRBJ2-7): DAGVTQSPTHLIKTRGQQVTLRCSPKSGHDTVSWYQQALGQGPQFIFQYYEEEERQRGNFPDRFSGHQFPNYSSELNVNALLLGDSALYLCASSLSAHEQYFGPGTRLTVT.

The chain recombines TRBV11-2 with TRBJ2-3, with 7 bases aligning to TRBD1. CDR1 and CDR2 from the germline V gene are SGHAT and FQNNGV. V trimming: 6 bases; J trimming: 3 bases; junction bases outside the gene matches: 18. The CDR3 spans 18 residues. Written as DNA, the CDR3 is TGTGCCAGCAGTCGAACTGGGACAGTAGCAATTAAGACAGATACGCAGTATTTT. As protein: CASSRTGTVAIKTDTQYF.

This chain connects TRBV2 to TRBJ2-5; D ambiguous. This CDR3 is built from 14 residues. Germline V lookup: CDR1 SNHLY, CDR2 FYNNEI. V was trimmed by 7 bases and J by 2 bases, leaving 14 bases between them. DNA of the CDR3: TGTGCCAGCACCAAAACCCTACTACAAGAGACCCAGTACTTC. Translation: CASTKTLLQETQYF.

CDR3 region: CASSQVGEGSNYGYTF. The CDR3 bases are TGCGCCAGCAGCCAAGTAGGAGAGGGGAGTAACTATGGCTACACCTTC. The genes are TRBV4-3 and TRBJ1-2; D possibly corresponds to TRBD1 (5 bases). The CDR3 contains 16 residues. Per germline, CDR1 LGHNA and CDR2 YSLEER. The V end lost 1 base, the J end lost 1 base, and 13 bases lay between the germline ends.

The gene calls are TRBV4-1 and TRBJ1-2; perhaps TRBD1 as D (6 bases). V lost 0 bases and J 3 bases, leaving 14 bases between the germline ends. Germline CDR1 MGHRA, CDR2 YSYEKL. CDR3 length: 16 residues. CDR3 DNA: TGCGCCAGCAGCCAAGATCCGACAGGAAGCGACTATGGCTACACCTTC. As protein: CASSQDPTGSDYGYTF.

This chain joins TRBV28 and TRBJ1-3; D remains ambiguous. This CDR3 spans 12 amino acids. V was cut by 4 bases and J by 9 bases, with 10 bases left in between. Germline V gene data show CDR1 as MDHEN and CDR2 as SYDVKM. The CDR3 region has the DNA TGTGCCAGCAGTTCCCAGGAAAGCACCATATATTTT. Its translation: CASSSQESTIYF.

The chain is built from TRBV19 and TRBJ2-5; D is unresolved. The CDR3 has 13 amino acids. Germline CDR1 and CDR2: LNHDA and SQIVND (reference sequence). Trimming took off 4 bases at V and 1 base at J, with 7 bases between the two ends. CDR3 sequence reads: CASSKKVQETQYF. Written as DNA, the CDR3 is TGTGCCAGTAGTAAGAAGGTCCAAGAGACCCAGTACTTC.

The V and J genes are TRBV6-6 and TRBJ1-1; TRBD1 matches at 12 bases. Germline CDR1 reads MNHNY; CDR2 reads SVGAGI (reference sequence). Unmatched junction bases numbered 9, after V lost 6 bases and J lost 4 bases. CDR3 size: 16 residues. The CDR3 loop is CASRFGTGGMGTEAFF. The CDR3 DNA sequence: TGTGCCAGCAGGTTCGGGACAGGGGGCATGGGCACTGAAGCTTTCTTT.

The chain has TRBV19 and TRBJ1-5; weak D call: TRBD1 (5 bases). V was clipped by 1 base and J by 6 bases, with 7 bases between them. CDR3 length equals 13 residues. Germline CDR1 LNHDA, CDR2 SQIVND (reference sequence). The CDR3 DNA follows: TGTGCCAGTAGTATAGCCCAGGGTCAGCCCCAGCATTTT. Its translation: CASSIAQGQPQHF.

The chain joins TRBV5-1 to TRBJ2-1; TRBD1 matches 9 bases. Unmatched junction bases numbered 7, after V lost 0 bases and J lost 9 bases. The CDR3 has 15 residues. From germline, CDR1 is SGHRS and CDR2 YFSETQ. The CDR3 DNA reads as TGCGCCAGCAGCTTGGGGGACAGGGCGAGTAGTGAGCAGTTCTTC. Its translation is CASSLGDRASSEQFF.